The clone carrying this TCR beta chain was detected a few times. The antigen remains undetermined. The record originates from a study of identical twins. Findings of the study overall: Clonotypes of the beta chain that were abundant in cord blood carried fewer insertions (memory repertoires showed none).

The CDR3 loop spans 13 amino acids. Germline V gene lookup returns CDR1 WNHNN and CDR2 SYGVQD (reference sequence). V was trimmed by 1 base and J by 3 bases, leaving 3 bases between them. TCRdb redid the calling of the 5' RACE reads with MiXCR, one entry per CDR3 protein. The data show hundreds of thousands of distinct CDR3 sequences, over 9% seen once. This sample also appeared in a second study, on yellow fever vaccine responses in identical twins. This second report adds: Vaccine T cell responses of twins reportedly seemed partly convergent and partly personalized.

Sequencing was performed on PBMCs. The receptor comes from a woman under 30 in good health. The V gene is TRBV10-1, the J gene TRBJ2-2; no definite D call. The DNA for the CDR3 is TGCGCCAGCAGTGAGTGGGACACCGGGGAGCTGTTTTTT. As protein: CASSEWDTGELFF.